These T cell receptor beta chains were read from a single sample in a study of cytomegalovirus exposure and HLA in healthy donors. Repertoires were generated with immunoSEQ multiplex PCR, while TCRdb's copy carries only in-frame clones and drops some. The sample has under 200,000 clones, 75% to 90% seen once; the top ten hold more than 0.9%. Sequencing used PBMCs. The receptors stem from a girl aged 2-10 years in good health and CMV-seropositive. The CDR3 runs from the conserved cysteine through the conserved F or W. A D gene is named only where the DNA matches it firmly. The size of a clone is reported for some rows only, either as once, few or many, or as a class for expanded clones.

J: TRBJ2-7
size: .
D: TRBD1
V: TRBV30
DNA: TGTGCCTGGTCTCAGGGGGCGAGTAACTACGAGCAGTACTTC
CDR3: CAWSQGASNYEQYF

J: TRBJ2-5
size: .
D: TRBD2
V: TRBV19
DNA: TGTGCCAGTAGTATAGGCCTTGGGGGAGGGGAGACCCAGTACTTC
CDR3: CASSIGLGGGETQYF

J: TRBJ1-4
size: .
D: TRBD1
V: TRBV23-1
DNA: TGCGCCAGCAGTGTACCCCAGGGGGACAGGGGTGAAAAACTGTTTTTT
CDR3: CASSVPQGDRGEKLFF

J: TRBJ1-1
size: .
D: .
V: TRBV9
DNA: TGTGCCAGCAGCGCGACAGGTGAGAACACTGAAGCTTTCTTT
CDR3: CASSATGENTEAFF

J: TRBJ2-5
size: once
D: .
V: TRBV30
DNA: TGTGCCTGGAGTGTAAACGATTGGAGGGAGCAGTACTTC
CDR3: CAWSVNDWREQYF

J: TRBJ2-7
size: .
D: TRBD2
V: TRBV9
DNA: TGTGCCAGCAGCGTAGGGGTAGCGGGAATAGGGTGGGAGCAGTACTTC
CDR3: CASSVGVAGIGWEQYF

J: TRBJ1-2
size: few
D: .
V: TRBV16
DNA: TGTGCCAGCAGCCAGACAGGAGTTTTCTATGGCTACACCTTC
CDR3: CASSQTGVFYGYTF

J: TRBJ1-5
size: .
D: .
V: TRBV7-2
DNA: TGTGCCAGCAGCTTTTCCGGCAGGGGTGGCAATCAGCCCCAGCATTTT
CDR3: CASSFSGRGGNQPQHF

J: TRBJ2-5
size: .
D: TRBD1
V: TRBV29-1
DNA: TGCAGCGTTGGTCAGGGGGCAGACGAGACCCAGTACTTC
CDR3: CSVGQGADETQYF

J: TRBJ2-1
size: few
D: TRBD2
V: TRBV7-3
DNA: TGTGCCAGCAGCTTAAGAGCTAGCGGGGCCTCCTACAATGAGCAGTTCTTC
CDR3: CASSLRASGASYNEQFF